This note documents a single TCR beta chain sequence. The repertoire was sequenced with immunoSEQ multiplex PCR; TCRdb's copy has only in-frame clones and lacks some. The sample has about 34,000 clones, roughly 80% seen once. This entry is derived from a study of OX40 agonist ivuxolimab in advanced cancers. This receptor was obtained from an adult with an advanced solid tumor such as melanoma, head and neck, liver or kidney cancer. The specimen comprised CD4+ or CD8+ T cells sorted from blood, sampled in a trial of the OX40 agonist ivuxolimab.

CDR3 sequence (DNA): TGTGCCAGTAGTAGGGAGGGGCGGAACACTGAAGCTTTCTTT. Translation gives CASSREGRNTEAFF. This chain uses TRBV19 with TRBJ1-1, with D tentatively TRBD1 (5 bases). V lost 4 bases to trimming and J lost 1 base, with 10 bases between them. From germline, CDR1 is LNHDA and CDR2 SQIVND (reference sequence). This CDR3 has 14 residues.